This is a list of T cell receptor beta chains from one sample in a study of PD-1 blockade in mismatch repair-deficient tumors. Sequenced by immunoSEQ multiplex PCR; TCRdb stores in-frame clones only, minus some. The table lists 25,000 to 30,000 clones, about four fifths of them singletons. This specimen consisted of PBMCs, obtained before pembrolizumab treatment. The receptors come from an adult with mismatch repair-deficient cancer. CDR3s include the opening cysteine and the closing phenylalanine or tryptophan. A D gene is named only where the DNA matches it firmly. Size values are once, few and many counts, or a class for expanded clones, and some rows have none.

clone size | D gene | J gene | V gene | CDR3 protein | CDR3 DNA
. | TRBD2 | TRBJ2-3 | TRBV29-1 | CSAELAGLTDTQYF | TGCAGCGCTGAACTAGCGGGTCTCACAGATACGCAGTATTTT
few | TRBD1 | TRBJ2-7 | TRBV6-5 | CASRQGVEQYF | TGTGCCAGCAGACAGGGGGTAGAGCAGTACTTC
. | . | TRBJ2-1 | TRBV28 | CASGTPSGPTYNEQFF | TGTGCCAGCGGAACCCCCAGCGGTCCTACCTACAATGAGCAGTTCTTC
. | . | TRBJ1-3 | TRBV19 | CASSLTATSGNTIYF | TGTGCCAGTAGTCTAACTGCCACCTCTGGAAACACCATATATTTT
. | TRBD1 | TRBJ1-2 | TRBV7-9 | CASSVAGQENGYTF | TGTGCCAGCAGCGTAGCGGGACAGGAAAATGGCTACACCTTC
once | . | TRBJ1-1 | TRBV18 | CASSPIRQNLNTEAFF | TGTGCCAGCTCACCGATTAGACAGAACCTGAACACTGAAGCTTTCTTT
few | TRBD1 | TRBJ2-7 | TRBV6-5 | CASSLGQGHYEQYF | TGTGCCAGCAGTTTGGGACAGGGCCATTACGAGCAGTACTTC
. | . | TRBJ2-7 | TRBV30 | CAWSKGARGQYF | TGTGCCTGGAGTAAGGGGGCGCGGGGGCAGTACTTC
once | . | TRBJ2-5 | TRBV18 | CASSRPQAGQETQYF | TGTGCCAGCTCACGCCCCCAGGCGGGGCAAGAGACCCAGTACTTC
once | . | TRBJ1-5 | TRBV28 | CAIRDTDYSNQPQHF | TGTGCCATCCGGGACACGGATTATAGCAATCAGCCCCAGCATTTT
. | TRBD1 | TRBJ1-1 | TRBV7-2 | CASSKRQGDGTEAFF | TGTGCCAGCAGCAAACGACAGGGCGACGGCACTGAAGCTTTCTTT
. | . | TRBJ1-3 | TRBV19 | CASTVNSGNTIYF | TGTGCCAGTACAGTGAACTCTGGAAACACCATATATTTT
. | TRBD1 | TRBJ1-5 | TRBV6-6 | CASRGQGGQPQHF | TGTGCCAGCAGAGGACAGGGTGGACAGCCCCAGCATTTT
. | TRBD1 | TRBJ1-6 | TRBV30 | CAWKRGPASPLHF | TGTGCCTGGAAGAGGGGGCCGGCTTCACCCCTCCACTTT
. | TRBD1 | TRBJ1-2 | TRBV27 | CASRRTGTNYGYTF | TGTGCCAGCAGACGGACAGGGACTAACTATGGCTACACCTTC
. | TRBD2 | TRBJ2-7 | TRBV2 | CASTSSGRAYEQYF | TGTGCCAGCACGTCAAGCGGGAGGGCCTACGAGCAGTACTTC
. | TRBD1 | TRBJ2-6 | TRBV5-1 | CASSLVSGGSGANVLTF | TGCGCCAGCAGCTTGGTTTCAGGGGGCTCTGGGGCCAACGTCCTGACTTTC
. | . | TRBJ2-7 | TRBV2 | CASSLYAEQYF | TGTGCCAGCAGTCTCTACGCCGAGCAGTACTTC